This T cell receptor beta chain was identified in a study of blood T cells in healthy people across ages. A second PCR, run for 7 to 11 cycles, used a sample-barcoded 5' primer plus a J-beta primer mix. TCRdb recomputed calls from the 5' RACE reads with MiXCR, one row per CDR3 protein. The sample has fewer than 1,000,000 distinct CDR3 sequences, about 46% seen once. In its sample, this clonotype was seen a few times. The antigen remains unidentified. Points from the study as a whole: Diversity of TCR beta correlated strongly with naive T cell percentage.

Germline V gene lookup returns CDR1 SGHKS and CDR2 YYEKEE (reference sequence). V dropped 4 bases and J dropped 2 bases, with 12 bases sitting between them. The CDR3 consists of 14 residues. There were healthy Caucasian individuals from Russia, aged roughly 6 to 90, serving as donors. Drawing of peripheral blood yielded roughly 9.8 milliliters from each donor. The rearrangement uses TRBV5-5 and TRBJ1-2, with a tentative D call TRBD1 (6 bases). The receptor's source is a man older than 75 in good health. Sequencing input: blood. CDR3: CASSVSGVNYGYTF. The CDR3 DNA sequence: TGTGCCAGCAGCGTCTCAGGGGTCAACTATGGCTACACCTTC.